A selection of T cell receptor beta chains follows, all from one sample in a study of human T cells and chemical hapten exposure. Each CDR3 protein is one row after TCRdb ran MiXCR on the RACE reads. This table has some 84,000 distinct CDR3 sequences, roughly a tenth appearing once. The sequenced sample was whole blood, obtained in connection with sensitization to the hapten diphenylcyclopropenone (DPC). The origin of the receptors is a woman in her forties or fifties with alopecia areata. Some clones in this sample may be carry-over from other donors' samples. CDR3s include the opening cysteine and the closing phenylalanine or tryptophan. The D gene is left open where the match is weak. Part of the rows lack a size; the others show once, few, many or a class for expanded clones.

TRBJ2-2 | TRBV6-5 | NA | TRBD1 | CASSYVRNRGRAGELFF | TGTGCCAGCAGTTACGTTAGGAACAGGGGGCGGGCCGGGGAGCTGTTTTTT
TRBJ1-1 | TRBV27 | NA | NA | CASSPQFSGMAFF | TGTGCCAGCAGTCCCCAATTTAGTGGTATGGCATTCTTT
TRBJ2-3 | TRBV14 | many | NA | CASSQVWMPTDTQYF | TGTGCCAGCAGCCAAGTCTGGATGCCCACGGATACGCAGTATTTT
TRBJ2-1 | TRBV20-1 | many | TRBD2 | CSASSSGRANEQFF | TGCAGTGCTAGCTCCAGCGGGAGGGCCAATGAGCAGTTCTTC
TRBJ2-1 | TRBV20-1 | many | TRBD2 | CSAPASGTNNEQFF | TGCAGTGCACCGGCTAGCGGCACAAACAATGAGCAGTTCTTC
TRBJ2-7 | TRBV27 | few | NA | CASRPYEQYF | TGTGCCAGCCGCCCTTACGAGCAGTACTTC
TRBJ2-7 | TRBV27 | NA | NA | CASSLSAGRGEQYF | TGTGCCAGCAGTTTATCGGCGGGGAGAGGCGAGCAGTACTTC
TRBJ2-7 | TRBV5-1 | NA | TRBD1 | CASRPTGTGGVQYF | TGCGCCAGCAGACCCACCGGGACAGGGGGAGTGCAGTACTTC
TRBJ1-5 | TRBV5-5 | few | NA | CASSWDGAMRGSQPQHF | TGTGCCAGCAGCTGGGACGGAGCCATGAGGGGCAGTCAGCCCCAGCATTTT
TRBJ2-7 | TRBV10-3 | many | NA | CAISESSYRSTYEQYF | TGTGCCATCAGTGAGTCTTCGTACCGCTCTACCTACGAGCAGTACTTC
TRBJ2-1 | TRBV18 | NA | NA | CASSPIDPRNQISYNEQFF | TGTGCCAGCTCACCGATAGACCCCAGAAACCAGATCTCCTACAATGAGCAGTTCTTC
TRBJ2-7 | TRBV9 | few | NA | CASSVGDITYEQYF | TGTGCCAGCAGCGTAGGGGATATCACCTACGAGCAGTACTTC
TRBJ2-3 | TRBV7-2 | NA | NA | CASREGVDTDTQYF | TGTGCCAGCAGGGAAGGAGTCGACACAGATACGCAGTATTTT
TRBJ2-2 | TRBV19 | few | TRBD2 | CASSPLAGGPAGELFF | TGTGCCAGTAGTCCGCTAGCGGGAGGGCCCGCCGGGGAGCTGTTTTTT
TRBJ1-1 | TRBV4-3 | NA | NA | CASSQGRMNTEAFF | TGCGCCAGCAGCCAAGGGAGGATGAACACTGAAGCTTTCTTT
TRBJ1-3 | TRBV7-2 | few | NA | CASSLDSRAGNTIYF | TGTGCCAGCAGCTTAGATTCCAGGGCGGGAAACACCATATATTTT
TRBJ2-1 | TRBV7-2 | many | NA | CASSLAPDTFDEQFF | TGTGCCAGCAGCTTAGCGCCCGACACCTTCGATGAGCAGTTCTTC
TRBJ2-3 | TRBV6-1 | NA | TRBD2 | CASKRTSGNTDTQYF | TGTGCCAGCAAAAGGACTAGCGGGAACACAGATACGCAGTATTTT
TRBJ1-5 | TRBV11-2 | few | NA | CASSLDRSGGQHF | TGTGCCAGCAGCTTAGATAGGAGTGGGGGCCAGCATTTT
TRBJ2-1 | TRBV20-1 | NA | TRBD2 | CSAREMAGAIYNEQFF | TGCAGTGCTAGAGAGATGGCGGGAGCCATCTACAATGAGCAGTTCTTC